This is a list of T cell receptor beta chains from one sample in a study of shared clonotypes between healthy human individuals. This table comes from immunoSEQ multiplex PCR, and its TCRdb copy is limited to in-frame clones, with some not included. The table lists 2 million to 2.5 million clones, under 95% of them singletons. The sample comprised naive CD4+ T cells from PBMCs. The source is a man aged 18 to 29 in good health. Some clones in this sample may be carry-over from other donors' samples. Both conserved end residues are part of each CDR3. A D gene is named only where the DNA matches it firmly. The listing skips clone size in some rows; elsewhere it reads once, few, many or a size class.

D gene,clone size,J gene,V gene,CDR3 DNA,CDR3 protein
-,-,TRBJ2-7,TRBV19,TGTGCCAGTAGGACAGAAGCAGGGCGACCCTACGAGCAGTACTTC,CASRTEAGRPYEQYF
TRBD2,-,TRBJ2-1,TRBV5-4,TGTGCCAGCAGCTTCGCCCTCTTCGGACTAGCGGAGAATGAGCAGTTCTTC,CASSFALFGLAENEQFF
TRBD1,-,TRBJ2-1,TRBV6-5,TGTGCCAGCAGGTATGGACAGGGGCATGAGCAGTTCTTC,CASRYGQGHEQFF
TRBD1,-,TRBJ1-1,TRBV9,TGTGCCAGCAGTCCGGGACAGGTGAACACTGAAGCTTTCTTT,CASSPGQVNTEAFF
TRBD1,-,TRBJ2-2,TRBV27,TGTGCCAGCAGATTGGACAGGGCCGCCGGGGAGCTGTTTTTT,CASRLDRAAGELFF
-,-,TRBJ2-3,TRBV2,TGTGCCAGCAGTGGAAGGGACTCCACAGATACGCAGTATTTT,CASSGRDSTDTQYF
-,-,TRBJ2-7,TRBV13,TGTGCCAGCAGTTTAGCAGGGATCCGATCCTACGAGCAGTACTTC,CASSLAGIRSYEQYF
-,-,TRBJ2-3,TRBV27,TGTGCCAGCAGGCCCGGGGGGACAAGCACAGATACGCAGTATTTT,CASRPGGTSTDTQYF
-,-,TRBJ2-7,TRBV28,TGTGCCAGCAGAGCGGGTCCAACGCATATCTACGAGCAGTACTTC,CASRAGPTHIYEQYF
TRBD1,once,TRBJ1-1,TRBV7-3,TGTGCCAGCAGCTTCGGGACAGACACTGAAGCTTTCTTT,CASSFGTDTEAFF
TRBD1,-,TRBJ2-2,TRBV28,TGTGCCAGCAGGGGGACAGGGGGCTCCGGGGAGCTGTTTTTT,CASRGTGGSGELFF
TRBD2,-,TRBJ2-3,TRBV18,TGTGCCAGCTCACCTTCTAGCGGCTACACAGATACGCAGTATTTT,CASSPSSGYTDTQYF
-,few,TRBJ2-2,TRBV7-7,TGTGCCAGCAGCTTTGGCTCCGGGGAGCTGTTTTTT,CASSFGSGELFF
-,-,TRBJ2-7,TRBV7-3,TGTGCCAGCAGCTTACTGCCAGGGTTTGGCGACGAGCAGTACTTC,CASSLLPGFGDEQYF
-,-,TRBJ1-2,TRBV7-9,TGTGCCAGCAGCCACCTAAGGGGGATGAGGGGCTACACCTTC,CASSHLRGMRGYTF
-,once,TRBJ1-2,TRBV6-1,TGTGCCAGCCGAGGGGGGGCCGGCTATGGCTACACCTTC,CASRGGAGYGYTF
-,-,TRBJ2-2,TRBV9,TGTGCCAGCACCCGGGGACACCAGAACACCGGGGAGCTGTTTTTT,CASTRGHQNTGELFF
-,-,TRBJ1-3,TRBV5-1,TGCGCCAGCAGCCTAGGGTCTGGAAACACCATATATTTT,CASSLGSGNTIYF